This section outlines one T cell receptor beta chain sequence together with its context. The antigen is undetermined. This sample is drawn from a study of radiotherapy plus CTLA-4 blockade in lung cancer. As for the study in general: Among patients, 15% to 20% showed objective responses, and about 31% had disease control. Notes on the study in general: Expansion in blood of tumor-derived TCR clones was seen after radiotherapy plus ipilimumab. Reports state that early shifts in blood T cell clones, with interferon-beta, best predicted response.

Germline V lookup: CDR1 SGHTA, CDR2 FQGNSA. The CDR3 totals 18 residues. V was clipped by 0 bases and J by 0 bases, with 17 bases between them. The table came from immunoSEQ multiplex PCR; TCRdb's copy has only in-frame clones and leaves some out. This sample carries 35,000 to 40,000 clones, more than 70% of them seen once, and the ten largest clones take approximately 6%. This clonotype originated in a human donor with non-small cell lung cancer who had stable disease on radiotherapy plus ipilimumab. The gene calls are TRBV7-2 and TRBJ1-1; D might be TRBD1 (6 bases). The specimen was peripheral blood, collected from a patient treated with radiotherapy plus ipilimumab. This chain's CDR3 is CASSLAIPRGLLNTEAFF. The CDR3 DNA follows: TGTGCCAGCAGCTTAGCTATTCCCAGGGGCCTATTGAACACTGAAGCTTTCTTT. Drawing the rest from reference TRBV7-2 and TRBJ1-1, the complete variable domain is GAGVSQSPSNKVTEKGKDVELRCDPISGHTALYWYRQSLGQGLEFLIYFQGNSAPDKSGLPSDRFSAERTGGSVSTLTIQRTQQEDSAVYLCASSLAIPRGLLNTEAFFGQGTRLTVV.